This TCR beta chain was sequenced during a study of T cell responses to AZD1222 COVID-19 vaccine. Study-level results: The CD4 TCRs associated with vaccination extended across spike and predominated at 160-218 and 743-854. In a largely white British group with more females than males, clonal diversity was possibly underestimated.

To note about this clone: Its specificity is unknown.

TCRdb's copy holds only in-frame clones and misses some; the assay was immunoSEQ multiplex PCR. The table has about 100,000 clones, about 88% seen once. Germline assignment: CDR1 SEHNR and CDR2 FQNEAQ (reference sequence). The V and J ends lost 5 bases and 7 bases respectively, with 15 bases between them. The CDR3 runs to 15 residues. This sequence originates from an adult in good health. The V and J genes are TRBV7-9 and TRBJ1-6, with unresolved D. The sequencing here drew on peripheral blood, taken on day 0 of AZD1222 vaccination. DNA for the CDR3: TGTGCCAGCAGCACATCCCCATTACGGAATTCACCCCTCCACTTT. Its translation: CASSTSPLRNSPLHF.